One sample yielded the 4 T cell receptor beta chains listed below, sequenced in a study of identical twins. MiXCR, run by TCRdb on the 5' RACE reads, gives a single entry per CDR3 protein. The sample records hundreds of thousands of distinct CDR3 sequences, around 6.8% being singletons. These data were also reused for a study on yellow fever vaccine responses in identical twins.

Sequencing used memory (CD45RO+) T cells sorted from blood. The receptors here all came from a woman aged 18 to 35 in good health.

Within the sample, this clonotype is medium-sized. The gene calls are TRBV4-3 and TRBJ2-1; TRBD1 or TRBD2 may be the D gene (5 bases each). The CDR3 runs 16 residues. Trimming left V 0 bases short and J 0 bases short, with 9 bases between. Germline V lookup: CDR1 LGHNA, CDR2 YSLEER. As DNA, the CDR3 is TGCGCCAGCAGCCAAGAGCTTGGGGGCTCCTACAATGAGCAGTTCTTC. Amino acid sequence: CASSQELGGSYNEQFF.

This clonotype was detected only a few times. The V call is TRBV27, the J call TRBJ2-7; D gene uncertain. V gave up 5 bases and J gave up 3 bases, with 11 bases separating them. This CDR3 spans 13 amino acids. Looked up from germline, CDR1 is MNHEY and CDR2 is SMNVEV (reference sequence). CDR3 DNA sequence: TGTGCCAGCAGTGCCTCCCCCTACTACGAGCAGTACTTC. It is translated as CASSASPYYEQYF.

Many counts were recorded for this clonotype. V is TRBV12-3 or TRBV12-4 and J is TRBJ1-1; D is unresolved. This CDR3 is 12 amino acids long. V lost 6 bases and J 6 bases, leaving 11 bases between the germline ends. CDR3 amino acids: CASRLDGAEAFF. The CDR3 DNA sequence: TGTGCCAGCAGACTGGACGGAGCTGAAGCTTTCTTT.

This clonotype was found a few times. The chain employs TRBV5-5 and TRBJ2-5; D might be TRBD2 (6 bases). Germline V gene lookup returns CDR1 SGHKS and CDR2 YYEKEE (reference sequence). V lost 4 bases, J lost 4 bases, and 14 bases lay in between. The CDR3 is made up of 14 amino acids. The CDR3 region has the DNA TGTGCCAGCAGCCAAATGGTGGGGGGAGAGACCCAGTACTTC. This codes for CASSQMVGGETQYF.